The next 29 T cell receptor beta chains were all read from a single sample in a study of blood T cell repertoires in COVID-19. The method was immunoSEQ multiplex PCR; TCRdb's version includes in-frame clones alone and lacks a portion of them. The data contain 310,000 or so clones, approximately 83% of them singletons. The sequencing input was peripheral blood. These receptors all stem from a woman aged 25 to 45 who had recovered from COVID-19.

V and J are TRBV7-6 and TRBJ2-1; D possibly corresponds to TRBD1 (6 bases). The CDR3 length is 16 residues. Per the germline V gene, CDR1 is SGHVS and CDR2 is FNYEAQ. The V and J ends lost 0 bases and 2 bases respectively, with 11 bases between them. The CDR3 here is CASSLATGRTYNEQFF. For the CDR3, the DNA is TGTGCCAGCAGCTTAGCGACAGGTCGAACCTACAATGAGCAGTTCTTC.

J is TRBJ2-6 and V is TRBV5-1; 7 bases align to TRBD1. Germline V lookup: CDR1 SGHRS, CDR2 YFSETQ. This CDR3 region has 18 residues. J gave up 4 bases and V 5 bases, and 15 bases lay outside the gene matches. The CDR3 DNA reads TGCGCCAGCAGGGGATCAAAACAGGGGTCCTCCGGGGCCAACGTCCTGACTTTC. It specifies CASRGSKQGSSGANVLTF.

A single count supports this clone. The chain employs TRBV19 and TRBJ2-3; D may be TRBD1 (6 bases). V lost 5 bases and J 6 bases, leaving 12 bases between the germline ends. The CDR3 sequence is 13 residues long. Germline CDR1 is LNHDA and CDR2 is SQIVND (reference sequence). CDR3 loop: CASSGPDRDTQYF. DNA of the CDR3: TGTGCCAGTAGTGGGCCCGACAGGGATACGCAGTATTTT.

The chain has TRBV24-1 and TRBJ2-2; D gene uncertain. Trimming shortened V by 5 bases and J by 2 bases, and 14 bases separated the two germline ends. CDR1 is KGHDR and CDR2 is SFDVKD in the germline V gene. This CDR3 region has 16 residues. The CDR3 is CATSGKMTDNTGELFF. The CDR3 DNA is TGTGCCACCAGTGGCAAAATGACTGATAACACCGGGGAGCTGTTTTTT.

The rearrangement joins TRBV11-3 to TRBJ2-2; D might be TRBD1 (5 bases). The CDR3 contains 12 residues. In germline, CDR1 is SGHNT, CDR2 YENEEA. V was pared by 5 bases and J by 4 bases, with 5 bases between. CDR3 sequence: CASSQGTGELFF. The CDR3 DNA follows: TGTGCCAGCAGCCAGGGCACCGGGGAGCTGTTTTTT.

This clone was seen only once. This chain connects TRBV9 to TRBJ2-3; 10 bases map to TRBD2. CDR1 and CDR2 from the germline V gene are SGDLS and YYNGEE. CDR3 length: 16 residues. V gave up 6 bases and J gave up 3 bases; unmatched junction bases: 10. This CDR3 is CASNPTSGLATDTQYF. CDR3 in DNA: TGTGCCAGCAACCCGACTAGCGGGCTGGCTACAGATACGCAGTATTTT. Looking up the rest from reference TRBV9 and TRBJ2-3 gives the full variable domain: DSGVTQTPKHLITATGQRVTLRCSPRSGDLSVYWYQQSLDQGLQFLIQYYNGEERAKGNILERFSAQQFPDLHSELNLSSLELGDSALYFCASNPTSGLATDTQYFGPGTRLTVL.

The CDR3 sequence is CASSLEGQSYGYTF. As DNA, the CDR3 is TGTGCCAGCAGCTTGGAGGGACAGAGCTATGGCTACACCTTC. The V gene is TRBV7-2, the J gene TRBJ1-2, with 7 bases aligning to TRBD1. CDR3 size: 14 residues. Losses at the gene ends were 3 bases for V and 4 bases for J; bases not matched to a gene: 5. CDR1 is SGHTA, CDR2 FQGNSA, per germline.

CDR3 in DNA: TGTGCCAGCAGCCGCGACAGGGAAAATGAAAAACTGTTTTTT. Amino acid sequence: CASSRDRENEKLFF. V usage is TRBV4-2 and J usage is TRBJ1-4; TRBD1 agrees at 7 bases. V dropped 4 bases and J dropped 5; count of bases not matched to a gene: 4. CDR3 length equals 14 residues. In germline, CDR1 is LGHNA, CDR2 YNFKEQ.

About this clone: This sequence is one base from a far larger clone and is likely a read error. This chain links TRBV28 with TRBJ2-3; TRBD2 matches at 13 bases. V gave up 5 bases and J gave up 1 base; unmatched junction bases: 0. The CDR3 spans 15 residues. CDR1 MDHEN and CDR2 SYDVKM come from the germline V gene. CDR3 bases: TGTGCCAGCAGTGGGACTAGCGGGGGCACAGATACGCAGTATTTT. Protein sequence: CASSGTSGGTDTQYF.

The V gene is TRBV21-1, the J gene TRBJ1-6; TRBD1, the table's D call, was not compared with the DNA. TRBV21-1 is recorded as a pseudogene. The CDR3 is 18 amino acids. The CDR3 DNA reads as TGTGCCAGCAGCCCCCCCTTCACGTGCGGGACAGGGGGATCACCCCTCCACTTT. Amino acids: CASSPPFTCGTGGSPLHF.

This rearrangement joins TRBV19 to TRBJ2-3; 7 nucleotides line up with TRBD2. With 5 bases clipped from V and 1 base from J, the junction kept 9 bases outside the gene matches. Germline CDR1 and CDR2: LNHDA and SQIVND (reference sequence). CDR3 length: 16 amino acids. As DNA, the CDR3 is TGTGCCAGTAGTCCCTCGACTAGCTGGGGCACAGATACGCAGTATTTT. Protein product: CASSPSTSWGTDTQYF.

The chain employs TRBV19 and TRBJ1-5; 8 positions agree with TRBD1. The V and J ends lost 1 base and 7 bases, in that order; junction bases with no gene match: 6. Per germline, CDR1 LNHDA and CDR2 SQIVND (reference sequence). The CDR3 runs to 15 residues. CDR3 in amino acids: CASSIGTGRAQPQHF. The CDR3 DNA sequence: TGTGCCAGTAGTATAGGGACAGGGAGAGCCCAGCCCCAGCATTTT.

The J gene is TRBJ2-2, the V gene TRBV9; 8 positions agree with TRBD2. V lost 2 bases and J lost 3; bases outside the gene matches: 6. The CDR3 is 16 residues long. Per germline, CDR1 SGDLS and CDR2 YYNGEE. DNA of the CDR3: TGTGCCAGCAGCGTCGGCGGCGGGAGGTACACCGGGGAGCTGTTTTTT. Its translation: CASSVGGGRYTGELFF.

V usage is TRBV9 and J usage is TRBJ2-1, with D possibly matching TRBD1 (5 bases). Trimming cost V 3 bases and J 0 bases, with 10 bases left between them. The CDR3 sequence is 15 residues long. Germline loops: CDR1 SGDLS, CDR2 YYNGEE. CDR3 coding DNA: TGTGCCAGCAGCGACCGACAGAGCTCCTACAATGAGCAGTTCTTC. Its translation: CASSDRQSSYNEQFF.

The chain uses TRBV2 and TRBJ2-7, with 10 bases identical to TRBD2. CDR1 and CDR2 from the germline V gene are SNHLY and FYNNEI. The CDR3 runs 14 residues. Trimming at V came to 4 bases and at J to 7 bases, leaving 7 bases not matched to a gene. The CDR3 bases are TGTGCCAGCAGTGCCGGGACTAGCGTTGGGGAGCAGTACTTC. Its translation: CASSAGTSVGEQYF.

The chain employs TRBV29-1 and TRBJ2-7; D might be TRBD2 (5 bases). V was pared by 6 bases and J by 3 bases, with 12 bases between. Germline V gene data show CDR1 as SQVTM and CDR2 as ANQGSEA. This CDR3 is 12 amino acids long. The CDR3 region is CSVRGSYYEQYF. In DNA form, the CDR3 reads TGCAGCGTAAGAGGGAGCTACTACGAGCAGTACTTC.

The V gene is TRBV6-2 or TRBV6-3, the J gene TRBJ2-6, with 12 bases lining up with TRBD2. The junction had 6 bases not matched to a gene; V was cut back by 6 bases and J by 0 bases. The CDR3 loop spans 18 amino acids. The germline V gene has CDR1 MNHEY and CDR2 SVGEGT. CDR3 bases: TGTGCCAGCAGCTTGAGACTAGCGGGGGTCTCTGGGGCCAACGTCCTGACTTTC. Amino acid sequence: CASSLRLAGVSGANVLTF.

This rearrangement joins TRBV20-1 to TRBJ2-3; tentative D call: TRBD2 (6 bases). With 3 bases removed from V and 0 bases from J, the gap between germline ends came to 16 bases. Germline CDR1 is DFQATT and CDR2 is SNEGSKA (reference sequence). The CDR3 has 16 residues. The CDR3 DNA sequence: TGCAGTGCTAGTTCTGGTCTGGGGACTAGCACAGATACGCAGTATTTT. Translation: CSASSGLGTSTDTQYF.

The chain joins TRBV4-2 to TRBJ1-2; 12 nucleotides agree with TRBD1. V gave up 8 bases and J gave up 5 bases; unmatched junction bases: 3. This CDR3 comprises 13 residues. The V gene's germline CDR1 is LGHNA and CDR2 YNFKEQ. CDR3 nucleotide sequence: TGTGCCAGCGGGGGACAGGGGGCGTATGGCTACACCTTC. Protein product: CASGGQGAYGYTF.

This clone has a single count. The gene calls are TRBV7-2 and TRBJ2-7, with TRBD2 matching over 7 bases. The CDR3 covers 14 residues. Trimming removed 3 bases from V and 4 bases from J; junction bases left unmatched: 6. Germline-derived CDR1 and CDR2 are SGHTA and FQGNSA. The CDR3 DNA is TGTGCCAGCAGCTTGGGGAGGGAGGCGTACGAGCAGTACTTC. It specifies CASSLGREAYEQYF.

V gene TRBV19 combines with J gene TRBJ1-2, with D maybe TRBD1 (5 bases). The V gene lost 5 bases and the J gene lost 6 bases, with 19 bases spanning the gap. The CDR3 consists of 15 residues. The germline CDR1 and CDR2 sequences are LNHDA and SQIVND (reference sequence). Here the CDR3 DNA reads TGTGCCAGTAGTGGCCGGGACTCCTCTTCGGATGGCTACACCTTC. Protein: CASSGRDSSSDGYTF.

V is TRBV10-3 and J is TRBJ1-2, with D hard to call. The CDR3 spans 15 residues. The V and J ends lost 0 bases and 4 bases respectively, with 12 bases between them. The V gene's germline CDR1 is ENHRY and CDR2 SYGVKD. The CDR3 DNA is TGTGCCATCAGTGAGTCTGAGGGAGCTCTCTATGGCTACACCTTC. It encodes CAISESEGALYGYTF.

The chain uses TRBV19 and TRBJ2-7; TRBD1 might be the D (6 bases). Germline lookup yields CDR1 LNHDA and CDR2 SQIVND (reference sequence). The CDR3 extends over 13 amino acids. With 4 bases removed from V and 6 bases from J, the gap between germline ends came to 13 bases. CDR3: CASSTGWGLEQYF. CDR3 DNA sequence: TGTGCCAGTAGTACAGGGTGGGGGCTCGAGCAGTACTTC.

V usage is TRBV6-2 or TRBV6-3 and J usage is TRBJ1-2; a weak D match, TRBD1 (6 bases). The CDR3 is 13 residues long. Trimming left V 4 bases short and J 5 bases short, with 11 bases between. CDR1 MNHEY and CDR2 SVGEGT come from the germline V gene. The CDR3 sequence: CASSFGQRYGYTF. The CDR3 DNA sequence: TGTGCCAGCAGTTTCGGACAGCGTTATGGCTACACCTTC.

The V and J genes are TRBV27 and TRBJ1-2; TRBD1 matches 7 bases. This CDR3 has 14 amino acids. Germline CDR1 is MNHEY and CDR2 is SMNVEV (reference sequence). The V and J ends lost 7 bases and 5 bases, in that order; junction bases with no gene match: 10. CDR3 DNA: TGTGCCAGCACCCCCGCAGGGGGTGGTTATGGCTACACCTTC. It yields the protein CASTPAGGGYGYTF.

This clone showed up just a few times. The chain employs TRBV30 and TRBJ2-5, with TRBD2 matching 8 bases. V gave up 3 bases and J gave up 2 bases; unmatched junction bases: 8. Germline lookup yields CDR1 GTSNPN and CDR2 SVGIG (reference sequence). CDR3 length: 15 amino acids. The CDR3 sequence: CAWRTIAGWQETQYF. As DNA, the CDR3 is TGTGCCTGGAGAACCATAGCGGGGTGGCAAGAGACCCAGTACTTC.

This chain links TRBV7-3 with TRBJ2-3, with 7 bases matching TRBD1. Germline CDR1 reads SGHTA; CDR2 reads FQGTGA. V lost 5 bases, J lost 2 bases, and 4 bases stayed unmatched. This CDR3 contains 14 residues. The CDR3: CASSKGQTTDTQYF. In DNA form, the CDR3 reads TGTGCCAGCAGCAAGGGACAGACCACAGATACGCAGTATTTT.

The rearrangement links TRBV5-4 to TRBJ1-1; maybe TRBD1 (6 bases). V shed 5 bases and J shed 1 base, with 12 bases lying between them. The CDR3 runs 14 residues. Germline-derived CDR1 and CDR2 are SGHNT and YYREEE (reference sequence). CDR3 coding DNA: TGTGCCAGCAGTTTTCCGACAGGGAACACTGAAGCTTTCTTT. Amino acid sequence: CASSFPTGNTEAFF.

The chain couples TRBV4-1 to TRBJ1-1; 9 positions match TRBD1. The V gene end was trimmed by 1 base and the J gene end by 10 bases; junction bases not matched to a gene: 4. This CDR3 contains 13 residues. Germline V lookup: CDR1 MGHRA, CDR2 YSYEKL. The CDR3 bases are TGCGCCAGCAGCCAAGGTCTGGACAGGGGAGCTTTCTTT. It encodes CASSQGLDRGAFF.